The 11 T cell receptor beta chains presented below share a single source sample, sequenced in a study of blood T cells in healthy people across ages. With a J-beta primer mix and a sample-barcoded 5' primer, a second PCR ran about 7 to 12 cycles. One entry per CDR3 protein, called by TCRdb with MiXCR from the 5' RACE reads. The top ten clones hold 7.7% of a sample with around 1.7 million distinct CDR3 sequences, roughly 28% of them seen once. The material sequenced was blood. The receptors shown here come from a woman in her thirties in good health.

This clonotype has ten or more counts. J is TRBJ2-1 and V is TRBV12-3 or TRBV12-4; 8 bases map to TRBD2. The CDR3 is 13 amino acids. The V and J ends lost 3 bases and 9 bases, in that order; junction bases with no gene match: 4. DNA for the CDR3: TGTGCCAGCAGTTTGGGGACTAGTGTTGAGCAGTTCTTC. The encoded protein is CASSLGTSVEQFF.

This clonotype showed up many times. The V call is TRBV20-1, the J call TRBJ2-7; TRBD2 might be the D (5 bases). This CDR3 spans 14 amino acids. Trimming left V 5 bases short and J 6 bases short, with 20 bases between. Germline values: CDR1 DFQATT, CDR2 SNEGSKA (reference sequence). DNA for the CDR3: TGCAGTGCTCAAGAGGGCCTCGTACGGGGCGAGCAGTACTTC. It encodes CSAQEGLVRGEQYF.

The V gene is TRBV7-8, the J gene TRBJ2-7; weak D call: TRBD1 (7 bases). V was trimmed by 5 bases and J by 4 bases, leaving 18 bases between them. The CDR3 loop spans 15 amino acids. CDR1 SGHVS and CDR2 FQNEAQ come from the germline V gene. CDR3 loop: CASSPLGRGVYEQYF. CDR3 in DNA: TGTGCCAGCAGCCCCTTGGGCAGGGGGGTATACGAGCAGTACTTC.

This chain links TRBV2 with TRBJ2-5, with 7 bases fitting TRBD1. The ends lost 8 bases at V and 6 bases at J; junction bases unmatched: 9. CDR1 and CDR2 from the germline V gene are SNHLY and FYNNEI. CDR3 length equals 13 residues. The CDR3 spells CASSRGHGKTQYF. The CDR3 DNA is TGTGCCAGCTCAAGGGGGCACGGAAAGACCCAGTACTTC.

This clonotype was seen only a few times. The chain combines TRBV9 with TRBJ1-2, with a possible D match to TRBD1 (6 bases). Germline CDR1 and CDR2: SGDLS and YYNGEE. This CDR3 region has 15 residues. Trimming stripped 4 bases from V and 4 bases from J, with 17 bases between. CDR3 region: CASSPRERGIYGYTF. CDR3 nucleotides: TGTGCCAGCAGCCCCCGGGAGAGGGGGATCTATGGCTACACCTTC.

The rearrangement uses TRBV20-1 and TRBJ2-1, with 7 positions matching TRBD2. The CDR3 contains 17 residues. After removal of 1 base from V and 0 bases from J, the junction contained 9 bases not matched to a gene. Germline loops: CDR1 DFQATT, CDR2 SNEGSKA (reference sequence). CDR3 coding DNA: TGCAGTGCTAGAGGTGGGAGGGTAGCGAGCTCCTACAATGAGCAGTTCTTC. This sequence encodes CSARGGRVASSYNEQFF.

In its sample, this clonotype was seen a few times. This could be a read error, since a much larger clone is one nucleotide away. CDR3 region: CASRETGTGRHEQYF. CDR3 bases: TGTGCCAGCAGGGAGACCGGGACAGGGCGCCACGAGCAGTACTTC. J is TRBJ2-7 and V is TRBV6-5, with TRBD1 matching over 9 bases. CDR3 size: 15 residues. In germline, CDR1 is MNHEY, CDR2 SVGAGI. J was trimmed by 5 bases and V by 6 bases; bases with no gene match: 11.

J is TRBJ2-4 and V is TRBV6-2 or TRBV6-3, with unresolved D. The J call could be wrong; TRBJ2-7 is a better fit for the DNA end. This CDR3 contains 16 residues. The germline V gene has CDR1 MNHEY and CDR2 SVGEGT. Here the CDR3 reads CASSYGSAVPPYEQYF. The DNA of the CDR3 is TGTGCCAGCAGTTACGGGTCTGCGGTTCCCCCCTACGAGCAGTACTTC.

This clonotype was counted once. One base away lies a much larger clone, so this may be a sequencing read error. The chain is built from TRBV11-2 and TRBJ2-4; TRBD2 matches at 9 bases. Near its end, the DNA agrees better with TRBJ2-7, so the J call may be wrong. Germline assignment: CDR1 SGHAT and CDR2 FQNNGV. This CDR3 has 15 residues. This chain's CDR3 is CACSLGSGGVYEQYF. CDR3 nucleotide sequence: TGTGCCTGCAGCTTGGGTAGCGGGGGCGTCTACGAGCAGTACTTC.

Regarding this clonotype: A read error may account for a junction end that differs from germline. The genes are TRBV24-1 and TRBJ2-3; 9 nucleotides agree with TRBD2. CDR3 size: 15 residues. Germline lookup yields CDR1 KGHDR and CDR2 SFDVKD. CDR3 DNA: TGTGCCCCCAGTGACTCCCTCACTAGCGGGGATACGCAGTATTTT. This sequence encodes CAPSDSLTSGDTQYF.

This sequence joins TRBV4-2 and TRBJ2-7; D ambiguous. CDR1 and CDR2 (germline): LGHNA, YNFKEQ. There are 16 residues in the CDR3. Deletions cut 0 bases from V and 2 bases from J, with 14 bases between. Here the CDR3 reads CASSQEGSTVTYEQYF. Here the CDR3 DNA reads TGTGCCAGCAGCCAAGAAGGGTCAACAGTGACCTACGAGCAGTACTTC.